This T cell receptor beta chain was recorded in a study of T cell responses to AZD1222 COVID-19 vaccine. Study outcomes and limitations: Clonal diversity may have been underestimated in mostly white British donors. Dominant CD4 TCR responses targeted spike regions 160-218 and 743-854. Only a handful of AZD1222 recipients were seropositive at baseline.

The protocol was immunoSEQ multiplex PCR, while the TCRdb copy is restricted to in-frame clones and leaves out a portion. The data contain over 130,000 clones, about 92% of them singletons. As regards this clone: The antigen is undetermined.

Pooling covered second doses at about 4 or about 12 weeks. The clonotype was recovered from an adult who received the AZD1222 COVID-19 vaccine. Specimen: peripheral blood, collected 28 days after the second AZD1222 dose.

The CDR3 loop reads CASSPPGGGADYGYTF. Written as DNA, the CDR3 is TGTGCCAGCAGCCCCCCTGGGGGGGGCGCAGACTATGGCTACACCTTC. The V call is TRBV28, the J call TRBJ1-2; D perhaps matches TRBD1 (6 bases). The V end was cut by 6 bases, the J end by 3 bases, with 20 bases between. Looked up from germline, CDR1 is MDHEN and CDR2 is SYDVKM. The CDR3 totals 16 residues.